This entry features one T cell receptor (beta chain) sequence. Its specificity is unknown. The PCR primers covered 54 TRBV and 13 TRBJ segments. Sequenced by immunoSEQ multiplex PCR; TCRdb stores in-frame clones only, minus some. The data contain some 110,000 clones, around 93% of them singletons. The CDR3 extends over 11 amino acids. V lost 6 bases and J 5 bases, leaving 8 bases between the germline ends. CDR1 DFQATT and CDR2 SNEGSKA come from the germline V gene (reference sequence). This sample is part of a study of T cell repertoires and HLA-DP antigens. In the study overall: A couple of male donors and one female donor spanned ages 18-to-29 through 60-to-69.

The sample was CD4+ T cells from PBMCs. The V call is TRBV20-1, the J call TRBJ2-1, with D unclear. The TCR comes from a woman aged 18-29 years in good health and CMV-seronegative. CDR3 DNA: TGCAGTGCGGGGAATAACAATGAGCAGTTCTTC. Its translation: CSAGNNNEQFF.